A selection of T cell receptor beta chains follows, all from one sample in a study of blood T cell repertoires in COVID-19. Clones were sequenced by immunoSEQ multiplex PCR, and TCRdb holds only the in-frame ones, with some missing. The table lists some 80,000 clones, about 85% of them singletons. Sequencing input: peripheral blood. Receptors originate from a man aged 55 to 70 with active or convalescent COVID-19. Each CDR3 is given with its conserved first and last residue. The D gene is left open where the match is weak. Clone size is stated in some rows and not others, as once, few, many or a class when expanded.

clone size	D gene	V gene	J gene	CDR3 DNA	CDR3 protein
once	TRBD1	TRBV7-2	TRBJ2-4	TGTGCCAGCAGCTTAGAGGGGGCGAACATTCAGTACTTC	CASSLEGANIQYF
NA	TRBD2	TRBV10-3	TRBJ2-7	TGTGCCATCGGGCGGGGGAGTATGTCCTACGAGCAGTACTTC	CAIGRGSMSYEQYF
NA	NA	TRBV7-2	TRBJ1-4	TGTGCCAGCAGCCCGAGACGGGAGTCAAGGGGAGAAAAACTGTTTTTT	CASSPRRESRGEKLFF
NA	TRBD2	TRBV11-2	TRBJ2-1	TGTGCCAGCAGCTTAGAAGGACTAGCGGGGGCCGCCTACAATGAGCAGTTCTTC	CASSLEGLAGAAYNEQFF
NA	TRBD1	TRBV6-2/TRBV6-3	TRBJ1-5	TGTGCCAGCACCCCGTCCCGGGACAGCTTTCATCAGCCCCAGCATTTT	CASTPSRDSFHQPQHF
NA	TRBD1	TRBV6-5	TRBJ1-2	TGTGCCAGCAGTCAAACAGGGGGTTTCTATGGCTACACCTTC	CASSQTGGFYGYTF
NA	NA	TRBV10-3	TRBJ1-2	TGTGCCATCAGTGAGTTAGAACCTTATGGCTACACCTTC	CAISELEPYGYTF
NA	TRBD1	TRBV4-3	TRBJ2-7	TGCGCCAGCAGCCAGGGACAGGGAGGCGAGCAGTACTTC	CASSQGQGGEQYF
NA	TRBD2	TRBV7-2	TRBJ2-1	TGTGCCAGCAGCGCTGCTAGCGGGGGGGCCAATGAGCAGTTCTTC	CASSAASGGANEQFF
NA	NA	TRBV4-3	TRBJ1-2	TGCGCCAGCAGCCAAGCAAACCCTGACAGTCTCTATGGCTACACCTTC	CASSQANPDSLYGYTF
NA	NA	TRBV29-1	TRBJ1-2	TGCAGCGTTGGATCAGGGTACGGCTACACCTTC	CSVGSGYGYTF
NA	TRBD2	TRBV3-1/TRBV3-2	TRBJ2-1	TGTGCCAGCAGCCCAGCAGCGGGGGCCCACAATGAGCAGTTCTTC	CASSPAAGAHNEQFF
NA	NA	TRBV5-6	TRBJ2-5	TGTGCCAGCAGCCAACCGGGGCAAGAGACCCAGTACTTC	CASSQPGQETQYF
NA	TRBD1	TRBV20-1	TRBJ2-7	TGCAGTGCTAGTGGGCAGGGGGCCGAGCAGTACTTC	CSASGQGAEQYF
NA	TRBD1	TRBV5-4	TRBJ2-7	TGTGCCAGCAGCCCAGGGGGCAGGACCTACGAGCAGTACTTC	CASSPGGRTYEQYF
few	TRBD1	TRBV29-1	TRBJ1-5	TGCAGCGTGAGTACAGGGGATCAGCCCCAGCATTTT	CSVSTGDQPQHF
NA	TRBD1	TRBV9	TRBJ1-2	TGTGCCAGCAGCCCCCGGACAGGGCAGGGCGGCTACACCTTC	CASSPRTGQGGYTF
few	NA	TRBV11-2	TRBJ2-7	TGTGCCAGCAGCGGGGGGGCCGGGGGAAAATACGAGCAGTACTTC	CASSGGAGGKYEQYF
once	TRBD2	TRBV3-1/TRBV3-2	TRBJ2-3	TGTGCCAGCAGCCAAGTACTAGCGGGGGGGACAGATACGCAGTATTTT	CASSQVLAGGTDTQYF
NA	NA	TRBV12-3/TRBV12-4	TRBJ1-2	TGTGCCAGCAGCCGAGCGGAAAACTATGGCTACACCTTC	CASSRAENYGYTF
NA	TRBD1	TRBV27	TRBJ2-2	TGTGCCAGCAGCTTTCGGGGACAGGCGAACACCGGGGAGCTGTTTTTT	CASSFRGQANTGELFF
NA	NA	TRBV11-1	TRBJ1-1	TGTGCCACCGGACAGCCGAACACTGAAGCTTTCTTT	CATGQPNTEAFF
NA	TRBD1	TRBV2	TRBJ1-5	TGTGCCAGCAGTGAAAAGACAGGGTATCTACCCCAGCATTTT	CASSEKTGYLPQHF
NA	TRBD2	TRBV7-2	TRBJ2-1	TGTGCCAGCAGCCCTAGCGGGGGCACCTACAATGAGCAGTTCTTC	CASSPSGGTYNEQFF
NA	TRBD2	TRBV7-2	TRBJ2-1	TGTGCCAGCAGCGCACTAGCGGGGGACAACAATGAGCAGTTCTTC	CASSALAGDNNEQFF
NA	NA	TRBV18	TRBJ2-7	TGTGCCAGCTCACCACCTGGGAGCTCCTACGAGCAGTACTTC	CASSPPGSSYEQYF